These 21 T cell receptor beta chains share one sample of origin, sequenced in a study of early T cells in non-severe SARS-CoV-2 infection. From the 5' RACE reads, TCRdb called clonotypes with MiXCR, one entry per CDR3 protein. This sample yields about 80,000 distinct CDR3 sequences, of which 9.5% to 13% are seen a single time; about 2.6% belongs to the top ten. The specimen sequenced was whole blood. These receptor sequences come from an adult who was a healthcare worker with PCR-confirmed SARS-CoV-2 infection or an uninfected control (not recorded which).

This clonotype was observed at least ten times. The chain is built from TRBV3-1 and TRBJ2-3, with unresolved D. The CDR3 has 13 residues. Trimming took off 4 bases at V and 7 bases at J, with 12 bases between the two ends. Looked up from germline, CDR1 is LGHDT and CDR2 is YNNKEL (reference sequence). Here the CDR3 DNA reads TGTGCCAGCAGCCTCCCTACCCAGAATACGCAGTATTTT. Its protein is CASSLPTQNTQYF.

A few counts support this clonotype. The chain combines TRBV28 with TRBJ1-5; D remains unclear. CDR3 length: 16 residues. V was clipped by 6 bases and J by 2 bases, with 17 bases between them. Germline CDR1 MDHEN, CDR2 SYDVKM. CDR3 DNA sequence: TGTGCCAGCAGCTTCGCGGGCGGGAAGGGCAATCAGCCCCAGCATTTT. Translation: CASSFAGGKGNQPQHF. The whole variable domain, filled in from reference TRBV28 and TRBJ1-5, reads DVKVTQSSRYLVKRTGEKVFLECVQDMDHENMFWYRQDPGLGLRLIYFSYDVKMKEKGDIPEGYSVSREKKERFSLILESASTNQTSMYLCASSFAGGKGNQPQHFGDGTRLSIL.

This clonotype has a handful of counts. The V call is TRBV7-9, the J call TRBJ2-3; no reliable D call. Trimming cost V 4 bases and J 4 bases, with 3 bases left between them. CDR1 and CDR2 (germline): SEHNR, FQNEAQ (reference sequence). The CDR3 length is 11 residues. The CDR3 protein is CASSSSDTQYF. Written as DNA, the CDR3 is TGTGCCAGCAGCTCCTCAGATACGCAGTATTTT.

The chain joins TRBV11-3 to TRBJ2-1; 11 bases fit TRBD2. The CDR3 is 16 amino acids. The V and J ends lost 3 bases and 8 bases, in that order; junction bases with no gene match: 9. Germline CDR1 reads SGHNT; CDR2 reads YENEEA. This CDR3 is CASSFLLAGDLDEQFF. For the CDR3, the DNA is TGTGCCAGCAGCTTCCTACTAGCGGGGGACCTCGATGAGCAGTTCTTC.

V and J are TRBV6-1 and TRBJ1-4, with D uncertain. The V gene's germline CDR1 is MNHNS and CDR2 SASEGT. Trimming took 3 bases from V and 10 from J, leaving 9 bases between them. The length of the CDR3 is 12 residues. In nucleotides, the CDR3 is TGTGCCAGCAGTGAGTATGATGGAAAACTGTTTTTT. Translating gives CASSEYDGKLFF.

Regarding this clonotype: It may be a read error: a sequence one base away is much more abundant. The chain couples TRBV9 to TRBJ2-2; 13 bases map to TRBD2. Germline V lookup: CDR1 SGDLS, CDR2 YYNGEE. This CDR3 region has 17 residues. The CDR3 spells CANSVDGLAGETGELFF. DNA of the CDR3: TGTGCCAACAGCGTAGATGGACTAGCGGGAGAAACCGGGGAGCTGTTTTTT. The entire variable domain, with the rest obtained from reference TRBV9 and TRBJ2-2, is as follows: DSGVTQTPKHLITATGQRVTLRCSPRSGDLSVYWYQQSLDQGLQFLIQYYNGEERAKGNILERFSAQQFPDLHSELNLSSLELGDSALYFCANSVDGLAGETGELFFGEGSRLTVL.

The chain uses TRBV5-6 and TRBJ1-1, with TRBD1 as a possible D gene (6 bases). Per the germline V gene, CDR1 is SGHDT and CDR2 is YYEEEE. The CDR3 has 14 amino acids. V was cut by 2 bases and J by 4 bases, with 12 bases left in between. CDR3: CASSLYRVRTEAFF. In nucleotides, the CDR3 is TGTGCCAGCAGCTTATACAGGGTCCGCACTGAAGCTTTCTTT. Filled out from reference TRBV5-6 and TRBJ1-1, the complete variable domain reads DAGVTQSPTHLIKTRGQQVTLRCSPKSGHDTVSWYQQALGQGPQFIFQYYEEEERQRGNFPDRFSGHQFPNYSSELNVNALLLGDSALYLCASSLYRVRTEAFFGQGTRLTVV.

The sample holds many counts of this clonotype. The chain uses TRBV20-1 and TRBJ2-7; no firm D call. The germline V and J ends were trimmed by 6 bases and 2 bases, with 5 bases remaining between them. The CDR3 is made up of 10 amino acids. Germline V lookup: CDR1 DFQATT, CDR2 SNEGSKA (reference sequence). The DNA for the CDR3 is TGCAGTGCGTATCCCTACGAGCAGTACTTC. It specifies CSAYPYEQYF.

The CDR3 sequence: CASSHSSGIRTYEQYF. DNA for the CDR3: TGCGCCAGCAGCCACTCTAGCGGGATAAGGACCTACGAGCAGTACTTC. J is TRBJ2-7 and V is TRBV5-1, with 9 bases that match TRBD2. With V trimmed by 4 bases and J by 2 bases, 10 bases remained unmatched. The CDR3 length is 16 residues. Germline V gene data show CDR1 as SGHRS and CDR2 as YFSETQ. The full variable domain, rest sourced from reference TRBV5-1 and TRBJ2-7, is KAGVTQTPRYLIKTRGQQVTLSCSPISGHRSVSWYQQTPGQGLQFLFEYFSETQRNKGNFPGRFSGRQFSNSRSEMNVSTLELGDSALYLCASSHSSGIRTYEQYFGPGTRLTVT.

V usage is TRBV12-3 or TRBV12-4 and J usage is TRBJ2-3, with D perhaps TRBD1 (6 bases). The CDR3 runs 15 residues. V shed 5 bases and J shed 4 bases, with 16 bases lying between them. The CDR3 region has the DNA TGTGCCAGCAGTCCTACAGGGAAGGGGCCAGATACGCAGTATTTT. This sequence encodes CASSPTGKGPDTQYF.

Many counts were recorded for this clonotype. V is TRBV5-5 and J is TRBJ2-5, with D unclear. V was trimmed by 4 bases and J by 7 bases, leaving 14 bases between them. Germline loops: CDR1 SGHKS, CDR2 YYEKEE (reference sequence). The CDR3 is 13 amino acids. The CDR3 sequence: CASSPSPEGTQYF. DNA of the CDR3: TGTGCCAGCAGCCCGTCTCCGGAAGGGACCCAGTACTTC.

The chain combines TRBV7-9 with TRBJ1-3; D is unresolved. This CDR3 is 15 amino acids long. CDR1 is SEHNR and CDR2 is FQNEAQ in the germline V gene (reference sequence). The germline V and J ends were trimmed by 1 base and 3 bases, with 10 bases remaining between them. The CDR3, as DNA: TGTGCCAGCAGCTTAGGGCAGGCGCGTGGAAACACCATATATTTT. Translation gives CASSLGQARGNTIYF.

The chain is built from TRBV6-6 and TRBJ2-5, with a weak D call TRBD2 (6 bases). This CDR3 contains 12 residues. Trimming left V 2 bases short and J 5 bases short, with 6 bases between. Germline V gene lookup returns CDR1 MNHNY and CDR2 SVGAGI (reference sequence). Here the CDR3 DNA reads TGTGCCAGCAGTTACGGGGGGGAGACCCAGTACTTC. Residues: CASSYGGETQYF.

This clonotype was counted at least ten times. This chain joins TRBV18 and TRBJ2-7; the D is unclear. Per germline, CDR1 KGHSH and CDR2 LQKENI. This CDR3 has 13 residues. V lost 3 bases and J 4 bases, leaving 10 bases between the germline ends. The CDR3 DNA reads as TGTGCCAGCTCACCTCCCTCGCGGTACGAGCAGTACTTC. Encoded protein: CASSPPSRYEQYF. Full variable domain (remainder filled in from reference TRBV18 and TRBJ2-7): NAGVMQNPRHLVRRRGQEARLRCSPMKGHSHVYWYRQLPEEGLKFMVYLQKENIIDESGMPKERFSAEFPKEGPSILRIQQVVRGDSAAYFCASSPPSRYEQYFGPGTRLTVT.

This clonotype was observed a handful of times. The rearrangement links TRBV29-1 to TRBJ2-7; D is possibly TRBD2 (6 bases). In germline, CDR1 is SQVTM, CDR2 ANQGSEA. Between the trimmed V and J ends, which lost 7 bases and 3 bases, there was a span of 13 bases. This CDR3 is built from 12 residues. The CDR3 coding sequence is TGCAGCGCCCGCCGGGGGAGCTACGAGCAGTACTTC. Its translation is CSARRGSYEQYF.

This clonotype appeared a few times. V gene TRBV2 combines with J gene TRBJ2-3; 9 bases agree with TRBD2. Per germline, CDR1 SNHLY and CDR2 FYNNEI. This CDR3 is built from 16 residues. The V segment lost 1 base and the J segment 4 bases; nucleotides outside the gene matches: 6. The CDR3 sequence: CASSEGRGLAPDTQYF. DNA of the CDR3: TGTGCCAGCAGTGAAGGCAGGGGACTAGCTCCAGATACGCAGTATTTT. The full variable domain, rest sourced from reference TRBV2 and TRBJ2-3, is EPEVTQTPSHQVTQMGQEVILRCVPISNHLYFYWYRQILGQKVEFLVSFYNNEISEKSEIFDDQFSVERPDGSNFTLKIRSTKLEDSAMYFCASSEGRGLAPDTQYFGPGTRLTVL.

This sequence joins TRBV18 and TRBJ2-7; D gene uncertain. Deletions cut 2 bases from V and 0 bases from J, with 14 bases between. The CDR3 has 16 residues. Germline V lookup: CDR1 KGHSH, CDR2 LQKENI. Here the CDR3 DNA reads TGTGCCAGCTCACCAATCGACACCCCGTTCTCCTACGAGCAGTACTTC. Translating gives CASSPIDTPFSYEQYF.

The rearrangement uses TRBV7-9 and TRBJ2-7; possible D gene TRBD2, 5 bases. The V end was cut by 4 bases, the J end by 5 bases, with 18 bases between. The CDR3 contains 15 residues. CDR1 is SEHNR and CDR2 is FQNEAQ in the germline V gene (reference sequence). In DNA form, the CDR3 reads TGTGCCAGCAGCTCAACCCTTGAGGGCCTCCACGAGCAGTACTTC. This sequence encodes CASSSTLEGLHEQYF.

This clonotype has at least ten counts. Here the CDR3 reads CSPQEADTQYF. The DNA for the CDR3 is TGCAGCCCACAGGAGGCGGATACGCAGTATTTT. The chain joins TRBV29-1 to TRBJ2-3, with D perhaps matching TRBD1 or TRBD2 (5 bases each). From germline, CDR1 is SQVTM and CDR2 ANQGSEA. Deletions cut 8 bases from V and 6 bases from J, with 12 bases between. The CDR3 sequence is 11 residues long.

V usage is TRBV20-1 and J usage is TRBJ2-5; 10 bases line up with TRBD2. CDR1 is DFQATT and CDR2 is SNEGSKA in the germline V gene (reference sequence). This CDR3 spans 15 amino acids. Trimming at V came to 4 bases and at J to 9 bases, leaving 14 bases not matched to a gene. As DNA, the CDR3 is TGCAGTGCTACCTCGCCGGCTAGCGGGAGTGGGTCCCAGTACTTC. This codes for CSATSPASGSGSQYF.

This chain joins TRBV11-2 and TRBJ2-5; no definite D call. Trimming removed 5 bases from V and 2 bases from J, with 15 bases in between. The CDR3 is 15 residues long. Germline V CDR1 and CDR2: SGHAT, FQNNGV. DNA of the CDR3: TGTGCCAGCAGCCTAACTAACTCGTTTCAAGAGACCCAGTACTTC. Amino acids: CASSLTNSFQETQYF.